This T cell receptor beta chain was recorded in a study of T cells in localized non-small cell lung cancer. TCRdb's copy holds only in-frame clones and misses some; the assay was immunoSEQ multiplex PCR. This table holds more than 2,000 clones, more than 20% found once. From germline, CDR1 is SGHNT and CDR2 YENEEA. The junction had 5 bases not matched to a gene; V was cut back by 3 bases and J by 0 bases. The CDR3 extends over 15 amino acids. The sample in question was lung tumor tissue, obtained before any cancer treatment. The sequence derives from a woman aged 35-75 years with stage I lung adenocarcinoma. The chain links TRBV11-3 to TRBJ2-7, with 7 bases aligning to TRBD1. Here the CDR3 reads CASSLDRFSSYEQYF. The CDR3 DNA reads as TGTGCCAGCAGCTTGGACAGGTTTAGCTCCTACGAGCAGTACTTC.